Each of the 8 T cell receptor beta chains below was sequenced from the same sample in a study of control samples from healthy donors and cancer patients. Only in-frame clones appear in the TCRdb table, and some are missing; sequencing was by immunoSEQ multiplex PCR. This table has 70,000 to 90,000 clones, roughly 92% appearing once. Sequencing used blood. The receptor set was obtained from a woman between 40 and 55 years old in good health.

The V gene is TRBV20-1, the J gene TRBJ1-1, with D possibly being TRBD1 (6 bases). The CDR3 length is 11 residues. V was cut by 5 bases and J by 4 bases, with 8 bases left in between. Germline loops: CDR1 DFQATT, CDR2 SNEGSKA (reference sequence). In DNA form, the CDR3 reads TGCAGTGCTGGGGGGCTCACTGAAGCTTTCTTT. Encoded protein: CSAGGLTEAFF.

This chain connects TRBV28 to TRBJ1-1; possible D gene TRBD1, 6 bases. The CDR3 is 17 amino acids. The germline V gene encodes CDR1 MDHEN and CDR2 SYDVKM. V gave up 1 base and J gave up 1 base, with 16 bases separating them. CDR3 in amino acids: CASSLLGAGTQNTEAFF. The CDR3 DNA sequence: TGTGCCAGCAGTTTATTGGGGGCCGGGACACAGAACACTGAAGCTTTCTTT.

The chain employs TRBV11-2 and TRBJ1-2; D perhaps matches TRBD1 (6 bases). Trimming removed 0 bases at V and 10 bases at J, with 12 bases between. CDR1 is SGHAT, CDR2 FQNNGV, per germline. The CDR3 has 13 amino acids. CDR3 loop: CASSLDRSGAYTF. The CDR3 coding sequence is TGTGCCAGCAGCTTAGATAGATCGGGGGCCTACACCTTC.

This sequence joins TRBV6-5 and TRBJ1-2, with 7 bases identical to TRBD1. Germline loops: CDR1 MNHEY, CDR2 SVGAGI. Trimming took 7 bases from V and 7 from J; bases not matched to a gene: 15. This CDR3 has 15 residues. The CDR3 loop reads CASTYGRSGGRGYTF. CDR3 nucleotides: TGTGCCAGCACCTACGGACGTTCAGGGGGACGTGGCTACACCTTC.

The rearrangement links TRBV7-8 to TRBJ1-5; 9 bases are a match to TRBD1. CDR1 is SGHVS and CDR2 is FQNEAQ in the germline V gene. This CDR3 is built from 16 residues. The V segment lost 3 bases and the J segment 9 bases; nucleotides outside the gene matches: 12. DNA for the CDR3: TGTGCCAGCAGCTTGGGGGACAGGGCAATGAAGCGGCCCCAGCATTTT. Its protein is CASSLGDRAMKRPQHF.

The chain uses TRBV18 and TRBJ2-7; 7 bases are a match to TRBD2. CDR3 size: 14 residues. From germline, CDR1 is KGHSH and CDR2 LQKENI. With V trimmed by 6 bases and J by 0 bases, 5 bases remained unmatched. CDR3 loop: CASSSGGSSYEQYF. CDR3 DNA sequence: TGTGCCAGCTCTTCCGGGGGGAGCTCCTACGAGCAGTACTTC.

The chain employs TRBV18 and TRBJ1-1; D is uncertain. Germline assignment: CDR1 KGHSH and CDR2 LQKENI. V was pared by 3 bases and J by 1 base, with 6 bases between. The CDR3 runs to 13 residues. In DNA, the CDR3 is TGTGCCAGCTCACCCCCCTGGAACACTGAAGCTTTCTTT. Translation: CASSPPWNTEAFF.

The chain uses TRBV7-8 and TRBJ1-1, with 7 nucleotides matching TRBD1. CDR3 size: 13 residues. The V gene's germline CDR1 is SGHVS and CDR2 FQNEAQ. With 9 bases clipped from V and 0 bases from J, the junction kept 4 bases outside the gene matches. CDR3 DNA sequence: TGTGCCAGTCAGACAGGGATGAACACTGAAGCTTTCTTT. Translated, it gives CASQTGMNTEAFF.